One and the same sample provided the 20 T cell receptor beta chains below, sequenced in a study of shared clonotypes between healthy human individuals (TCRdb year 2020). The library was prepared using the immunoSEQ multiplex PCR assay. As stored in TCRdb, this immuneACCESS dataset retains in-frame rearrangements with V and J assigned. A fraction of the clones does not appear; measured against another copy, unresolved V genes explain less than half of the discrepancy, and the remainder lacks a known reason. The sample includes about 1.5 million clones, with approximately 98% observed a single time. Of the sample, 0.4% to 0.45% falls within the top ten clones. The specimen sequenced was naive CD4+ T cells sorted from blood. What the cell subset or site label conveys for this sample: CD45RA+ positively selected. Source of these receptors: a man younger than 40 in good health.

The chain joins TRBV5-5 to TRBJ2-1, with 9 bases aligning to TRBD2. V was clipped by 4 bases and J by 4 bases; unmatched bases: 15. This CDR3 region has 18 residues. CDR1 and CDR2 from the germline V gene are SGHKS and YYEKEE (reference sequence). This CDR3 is CASSVEGTSRQIYNEQFF. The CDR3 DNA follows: TGTGCCAGCAGCGTAGAAGGGACTAGCCGTCAGATATACAATGAGCAGTTCTTC.

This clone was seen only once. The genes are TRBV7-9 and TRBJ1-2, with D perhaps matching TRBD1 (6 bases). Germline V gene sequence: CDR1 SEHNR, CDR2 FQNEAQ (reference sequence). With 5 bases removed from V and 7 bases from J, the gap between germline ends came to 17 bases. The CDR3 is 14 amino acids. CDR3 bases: TGTGCCAGCAGCACGCCAACCCCGGGGGCTGGCTACACCTTC. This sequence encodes CASSTPTPGAGYTF. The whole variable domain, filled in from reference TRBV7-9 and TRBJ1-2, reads DTGVSQNPRHKITKRGQNVTFRCDPISEHNRLYWYRQTLGQGPEFLTYFQNEAQLEKSRLLSDRFSAERPKGSFSTLEIQRTEQGDSAMYLCASSTPTPGAGYTFGSGTRLTVV.

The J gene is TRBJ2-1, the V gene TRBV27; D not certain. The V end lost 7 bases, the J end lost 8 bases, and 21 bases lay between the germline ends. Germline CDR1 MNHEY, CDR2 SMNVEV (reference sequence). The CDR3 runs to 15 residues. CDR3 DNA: TGTGCCAGCAAGCCGATCCCTGGCCCCCAATATGAGCAGTTCTTC. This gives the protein CASKPIPGPQYEQFF.

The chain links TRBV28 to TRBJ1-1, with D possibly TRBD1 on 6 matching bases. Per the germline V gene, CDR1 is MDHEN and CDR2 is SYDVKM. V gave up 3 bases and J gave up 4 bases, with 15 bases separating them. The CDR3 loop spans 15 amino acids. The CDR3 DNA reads TGTGCCAGCAGTTTGGTTTCAGGGGTTGGCACTGAAGCTTTCTTT. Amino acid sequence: CASSLVSGVGTEAFF.

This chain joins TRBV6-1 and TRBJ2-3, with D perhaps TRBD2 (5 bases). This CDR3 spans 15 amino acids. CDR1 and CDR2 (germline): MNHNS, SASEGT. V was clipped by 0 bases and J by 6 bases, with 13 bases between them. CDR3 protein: CASSEAVAGVDTQYF. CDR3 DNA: TGTGCCAGCAGTGAAGCTGTCGCGGGTGTGGATACGCAGTATTTT.

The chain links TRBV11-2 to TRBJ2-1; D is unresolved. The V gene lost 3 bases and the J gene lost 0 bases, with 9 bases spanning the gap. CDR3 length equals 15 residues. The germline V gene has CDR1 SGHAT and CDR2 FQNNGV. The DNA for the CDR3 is TGTGCCAGCAGCTTCCGCCAAGACTCCTACAATGAGCAGTTCTTC. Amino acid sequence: CASSFRQDSYNEQFF.

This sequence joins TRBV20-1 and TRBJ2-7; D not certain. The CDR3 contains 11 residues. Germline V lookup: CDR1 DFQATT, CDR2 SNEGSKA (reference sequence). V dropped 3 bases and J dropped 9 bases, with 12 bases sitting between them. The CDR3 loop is CSARLTSGQYF. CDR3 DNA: TGCAGTGCTAGGCTTACCTCCGGGCAGTACTTC.

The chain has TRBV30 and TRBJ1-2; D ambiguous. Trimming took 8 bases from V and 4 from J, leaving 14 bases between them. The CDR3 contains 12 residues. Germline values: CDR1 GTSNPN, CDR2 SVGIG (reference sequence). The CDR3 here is CAPIDPLYGYTF. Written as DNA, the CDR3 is TGTGCCCCGATAGATCCACTCTATGGCTACACCTTC.

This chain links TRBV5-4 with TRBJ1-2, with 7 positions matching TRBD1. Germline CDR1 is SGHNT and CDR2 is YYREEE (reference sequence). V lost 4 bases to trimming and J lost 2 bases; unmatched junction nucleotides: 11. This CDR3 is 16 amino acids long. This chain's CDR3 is CASSRTGTAKNYGYTF. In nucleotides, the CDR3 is TGTGCCAGCAGCCGGACCGGGACAGCTAAAAACTATGGCTACACCTTC.

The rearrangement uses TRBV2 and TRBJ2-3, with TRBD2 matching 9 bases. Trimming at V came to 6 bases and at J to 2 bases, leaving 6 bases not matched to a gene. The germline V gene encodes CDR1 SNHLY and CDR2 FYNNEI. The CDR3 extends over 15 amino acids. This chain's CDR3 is CASRKGLAYTDTQYF. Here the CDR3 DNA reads TGTGCCAGCAGGAAGGGACTAGCATACACAGATACGCAGTATTTT.

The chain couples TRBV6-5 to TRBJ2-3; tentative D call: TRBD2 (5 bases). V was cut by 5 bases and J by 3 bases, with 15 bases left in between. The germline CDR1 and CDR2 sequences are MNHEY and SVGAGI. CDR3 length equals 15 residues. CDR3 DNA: TGTGCCAGCAGTCGGAGATTTGGCGGGACAGATACGCAGTATTTT. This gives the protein CASSRRFGGTDTQYF.

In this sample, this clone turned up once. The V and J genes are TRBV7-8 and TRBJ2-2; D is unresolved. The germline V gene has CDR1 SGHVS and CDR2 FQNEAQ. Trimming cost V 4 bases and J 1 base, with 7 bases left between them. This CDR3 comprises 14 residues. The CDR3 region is CASSSTVNTGELFF. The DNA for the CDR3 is TGTGCCAGCAGCTCTACAGTGAACACCGGGGAGCTGTTTTTT.

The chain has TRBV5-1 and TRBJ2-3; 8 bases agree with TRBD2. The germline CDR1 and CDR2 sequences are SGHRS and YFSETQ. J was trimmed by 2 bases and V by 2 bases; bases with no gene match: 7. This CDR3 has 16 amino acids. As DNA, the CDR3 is TGCGCCAGCAGCTTTTTTAGCGGGAAGATCACAGATACGCAGTATTTT. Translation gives CASSFFSGKITDTQYF.

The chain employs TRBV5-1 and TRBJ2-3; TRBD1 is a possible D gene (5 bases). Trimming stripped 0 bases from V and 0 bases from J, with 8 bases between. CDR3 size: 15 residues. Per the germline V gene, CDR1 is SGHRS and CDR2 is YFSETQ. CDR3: CASSLAGPSTDTQYF. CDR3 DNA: TGCGCCAGCAGCTTGGCAGGGCCTAGCACAGATACGCAGTATTTT.

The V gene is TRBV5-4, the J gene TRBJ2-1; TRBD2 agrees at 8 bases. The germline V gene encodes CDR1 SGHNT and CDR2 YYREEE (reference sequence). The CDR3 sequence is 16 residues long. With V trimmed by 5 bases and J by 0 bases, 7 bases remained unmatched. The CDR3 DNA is TGTGCCAGCAGAAATCAGCGGGAGAGCTCCTACAATGAGCAGTTCTTC. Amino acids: CASRNQRESSYNEQFF.

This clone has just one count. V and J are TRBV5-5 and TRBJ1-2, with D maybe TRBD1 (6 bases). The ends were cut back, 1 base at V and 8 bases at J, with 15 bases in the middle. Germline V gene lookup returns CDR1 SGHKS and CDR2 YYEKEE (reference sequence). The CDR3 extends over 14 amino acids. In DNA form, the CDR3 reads TGTGCCAGCAGCTTGTCAGGGGCGCATCGAGGCTACACCTTC. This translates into CASSLSGAHRGYTF.

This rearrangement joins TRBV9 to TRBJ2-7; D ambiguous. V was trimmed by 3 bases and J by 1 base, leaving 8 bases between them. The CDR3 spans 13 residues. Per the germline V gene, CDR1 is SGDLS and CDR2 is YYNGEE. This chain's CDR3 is CASSANPSYEQYF. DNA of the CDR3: TGTGCCAGCAGCGCAAACCCATCCTACGAGCAGTACTTC.

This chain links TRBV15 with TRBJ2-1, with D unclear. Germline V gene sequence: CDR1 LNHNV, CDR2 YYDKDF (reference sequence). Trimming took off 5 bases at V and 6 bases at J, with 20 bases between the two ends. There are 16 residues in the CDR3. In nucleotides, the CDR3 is TGTGCCACCAGCTTCGAGGCGCTAGATCCGAGCAATGAGCAGTTCTTC. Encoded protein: CATSFEALDPSNEQFF.

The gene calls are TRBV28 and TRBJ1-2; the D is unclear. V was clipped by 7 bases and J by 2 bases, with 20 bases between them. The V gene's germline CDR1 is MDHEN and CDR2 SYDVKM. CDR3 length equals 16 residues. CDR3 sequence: CASNSPWVGDNYGYTF. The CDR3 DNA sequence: TGTGCCAGCAATTCCCCCTGGGTGGGAGACAACTATGGCTACACCTTC.

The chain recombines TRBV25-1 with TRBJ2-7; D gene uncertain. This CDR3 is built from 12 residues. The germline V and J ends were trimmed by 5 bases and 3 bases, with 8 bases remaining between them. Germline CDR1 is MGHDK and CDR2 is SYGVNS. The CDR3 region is CASSRRNYEQYF. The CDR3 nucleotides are TGTGCCAGCAGTCGGAGAAACTACGAGCAGTACTTC.